The following is a TCR beta chain sequence with its context. There are a few counts of this clone. Its recognized antigen is unknown. Per-base qualities were not stored, and no clone one base away is much larger. Library generation was performed with the immunoSEQ multiplex PCR assay. DNA from the CD4+ T cells that had been cultured and isolated underwent TCR beta CDR3 sequencing. The original methods were these. The analysis removed non-productive TCR sequences, trimmed reads to the CDR3 region, and retained only CDR3s that were 7 or more amino acids long. Antigen-specific clonotypes were identified with the MANAFEST web app by comparing expansion in peptide wells against reference cultures. To be called positive, a clone needed expansion at FDR<0.05 compared with the reference and with all other wells, an odds ratio greater than 5, and a frequency greater than 0.1% in two replicate wells. A clonotype was defined as cross-reactive if the clonotype was significantly expanded both in SARS-CoV-2 spike wells and in at least one common cold coronavirus spike condition. CDR3 similarity was assessed by Levenshtein distance with the stringdist R package, and unrooted trees were built with ape in R 3.6.1. TCRdb obtained this table from immuneACCESS and retained in-frame rearrangements with V and J assigned. These tables miss some clones; where compared with another copy, unresolved V genes account for less than half of the shortfall, and the remainder is unexplained. D and trimming were read from the DNA, whereas the V and J calls and clone size are those reported in that table. For this sample the table gives around 25,000 clones, of which roughly 85% were detected only once. The biggest ten clones account for around 6.5% of the sample.

The sample belongs to a study of vaccination effects on CD4 cells after COVID-19 (dated by TCRdb to the early 2020s). Turning to the overall study: Post-vaccine samples across the study were collected a median of 72 days after the second dose, with a range of 14 to 241. The full study included some eleven COVID-19 convalescent patients and several SARS-CoV-2-naive healthy vaccine recipients. Cultures from other donors in the study were sequenced using the Oncomine TCR Beta short-read assay on an Illumina iSeq 100. In both COVID-19 convalescent patients and infection-naive vaccine recipients, the study compared SARS-CoV-2 spike-specific CD4+ TCR repertoires from before mRNA vaccination with those from after it.

Results and caveats for the whole study, not just this receptor: Both infection-induced and vaccine-induced clones contracted markedly at late post-vaccination timepoints, which is consistent with waning T cell responses. In healthy vaccine recipients, vaccine-induced clones were almost all SARS-CoV-2 mono-reactive, with only 1 of 255 cross-reactive with common cold coronaviruses. Limitations of the study were the small number of convalescent patients and the absence of early post-infection timepoints.

The ViraFEST assay stimulated PBMC with viral peptide pools and then used TCR sequencing to identify antigen-specific CD4+ T cell clonotypes by expansion. After more than 9 days of culture, CD4+ T cells were isolated with the EasySep CD4+ T cell isolation kit. Each participant received two doses of an mRNA SARS-CoV-2 vaccine, either BNT162b2 or mRNA-1273. Healthy vaccine recipients had no prior SARS-CoV-2 infection, confirmed by negative nucleocapsid antibodies before and after vaccination. Each well held fewer than 2.5 million PBMC cultured in IMDM containing roughly 5.1% human AB serum, 10 IU/ml IL-2 and gentamicin, along with around 9.4 ug/ml peptides. On days 3 and 7, half of the culture medium was replaced with fresh IL-2-containing medium. Each peptide stimulation condition was cultured in triplicate wells unless otherwise noted. PBMC were separated from whole blood using Ficoll-Paque Plus gradient centrifugation and were then either cryopreserved at -140C or used fresh. The overlapping peptide pools covered the spike proteins of SARS-CoV-2 and of the common cold coronaviruses HCoV-NL63, HCoV-OC43 and HCoV-229E. Genomic DNA was extracted from cultured CD4+ T cells with the QIAamp micro DNA kit.

This TCR was sampled from a human donor who received a COVID-19 vaccine. Some clones in this sample may be carry-over from other donors' samples. The sequences come from CD4+ T cells from PBMCs cultured with SARS-CoV-2 spike peptides, collected after COVID-19 vaccination. The cell subset or site label here, explained by the study, means: SARS-CoV-2 spike overlapping peptide pool stimulation.

Here the CDR3 is given as CASSLDRTYFYEQYV. The DNA reads as follows: TGTGCCAGCAGCTTAGACAGGACTTACTTCTACGAGCAGTACGTC. The sequence links TRBV28 to TRBJ2-7; a tentative D call is TRBD1 (6 bases match). V sheds 6 bases and J sheds 3 bases, leaving 18 bases between their ends. CDR3 length: 15 amino acids, cysteine to valine. Here the CDR3 DNA is all that survives: 45 bases in frame from base 1. CDR1 and CDR2, per the germline V gene, are MDHEN and SYDVKM.